Listed below are T cell receptor beta chains from one sample, sequenced in a study of OX40 agonist ivuxolimab in advanced cancers. The repertoire was sequenced with immunoSEQ multiplex PCR; TCRdb's copy has only in-frame clones and lacks some. The top ten hold roughly 10% of the sample, which has around 30,000 clones, approximately 91% seen once. The sample in question was CD4+ or CD8+ T cells sorted from blood, obtained in a trial of the OX40 agonist ivuxolimab. The receptor source for this set is an adult with an advanced solid tumor such as melanoma, head and neck, liver or kidney cancer. CDR3s include the opening cysteine and the closing phenylalanine or tryptophan. Size values are once, few and many counts, or a class for expanded clones, and some rows have none.

j_call v_call cdr3_length clone_size cdr3_aa
TRBJ1-2 TRBV28 15 . CASSLPGAANYGYTF
TRBJ2-2 TRBV5-6 15 . CASSASGITPGELFF
TRBJ2-2 TRBV7-8 14 . CASSTDRVAGELFF
TRBJ2-2 TRBV19 17 . CASSIAPPSLNTGELFF
TRBJ1-4 TRBV7-9 12 . CASSFGEGKLFF
TRBJ1-2 TRBV6-1 14 few CASSEYRANYGYTF
TRBJ2-2 TRBV5-4 16 once CASSLGLAGDTGELFF
TRBJ1-4 TRBV7-8 16 . CASSLAVGATNEKLFF
TRBJ1-1 TRBV9 17 once CASSGGTWVGSNTEAFF
TRBJ1-2 TRBV10-3 15 once CAISELGGGPYGYTF
TRBJ1-5 TRBV5-6 16 . CASSLDGQGLNQPQHF
TRBJ1-4 TRBV4-1 13 . CASSQIQNEKLFF
TRBJ1-5 TRBV19 13 few CASSTLGQQPQHF
TRBJ1-6 TRBV30 15 . CAWSVVGAGNSPLHF
TRBJ1-6 TRBV6-6 14 . CASSYTAGSSPLHF
TRBJ2-3 TRBV4-1 14 once CASSQDVGTDTQYF
TRBJ2-1 TRBV25-1 14 . CASSESGGGYEQFF
TRBJ2-7 TRBV27 15 . CASRPHWGPSYEQYF
TRBJ2-6 TRBV7-9 12 . CASTSLANVLTF
TRBJ1-1 TRBV2 15 . CASSEGEGLNTEAFF
TRBJ1-1 TRBV19 14 . CASSIILASTEAFF
TRBJ2-7 TRBV4-3 15 . CASSQDRGGFYEQYF
TRBJ1-2 TRBV30 14 . CAWSFGTDAYGYTF
TRBJ1-1 TRBV7-2 15 . CASSLAGIPNTEAFF
TRBJ1-1 TRBV7-9 14 . CASSFGDVNTEAFF
TRBJ1-5 TRBV2 17 . CASSGTLWGGGNQPQHF
TRBJ2-1 TRBV4-1 14 . CASSQDQRGYEQFF
TRBJ2-5 TRBV4-3 15 . CASSQGSQGGETQYF
TRBJ1-2 TRBV4-1 16 . CASSQESGTLYGGYTF
TRBJ1-1 TRBV27 16 few CASTPTPDGVNTEAFF
TRBJ1-5 TRBV7-6 15 . CASSPTAGRNQPQHF
TRBJ2-7 TRBV29-1 14 . CSVSLGGEGYEQYF
TRBJ2-1 TRBV15 17 . CATSKRGLAGPYNEQFF
TRBJ1-5 TRBV11-2 15 . CASSFGVEPNQPQHF